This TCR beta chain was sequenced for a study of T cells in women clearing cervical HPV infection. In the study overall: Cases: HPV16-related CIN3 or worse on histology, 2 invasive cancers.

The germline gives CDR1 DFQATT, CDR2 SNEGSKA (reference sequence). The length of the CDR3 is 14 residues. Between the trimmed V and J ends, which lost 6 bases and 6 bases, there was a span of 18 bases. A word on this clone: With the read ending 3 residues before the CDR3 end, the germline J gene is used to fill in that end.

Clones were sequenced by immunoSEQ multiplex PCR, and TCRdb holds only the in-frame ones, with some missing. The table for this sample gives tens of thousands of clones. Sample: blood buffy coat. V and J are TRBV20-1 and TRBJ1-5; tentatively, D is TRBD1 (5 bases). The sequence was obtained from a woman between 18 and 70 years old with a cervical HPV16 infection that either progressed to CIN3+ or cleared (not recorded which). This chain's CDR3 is CSAVGVPGGQPQHF. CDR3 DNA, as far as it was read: TGCAGTGCGGTAGGGGTTCCCGGTGGTCAGCCC.